The 19 T cell receptor beta chains reported below all come from one sample, sequenced in a study of early T cells in non-severe SARS-CoV-2 infection. TCRdb fed the 5' RACE reads into MiXCR, producing one record per CDR3 protein. Seen here are around 83,000 distinct CDR3 sequences, about 12% observed once, and the top ten hold 4% to 4.5%. Here the sequenced sample was whole blood, taken at baseline. These receptors originate from an adult who was a healthcare worker with PCR-confirmed SARS-CoV-2 infection or an uninfected control (not recorded which).

CDR3 DNA: TGTGCCAGCAGTTTCGATCGGGGAGAGGTGACCCAGTACTTC. This encodes CASSFDRGEVTQYF. The rearrangement uses TRBV12-3 or TRBV12-4 and TRBJ2-5; D possibly corresponds to TRBD2 (5 bases). The V end was cut by 3 bases, the J end by 7 bases, with 15 bases between. The CDR3 spans 14 residues.

This clonotype was counted a few times. V gene TRBV29-1 combines with J gene TRBJ2-7; no reliable D call. This CDR3 comprises 12 residues. Trimming removed 3 bases from V and 3 bases from J, with 9 bases in between. Germline V CDR1 and CDR2: SQVTM, ANQGSEA. CDR3 nucleotides: TGCAGCGTTGACCTCGGTGTCTACGAGCAGTACTTC. This gives the protein CSVDLGVYEQYF.

This clonotype was recorded many times. The V gene is TRBV28, the J gene TRBJ2-3, with 8 bases lining up with TRBD1. In germline, CDR1 is MDHEN, CDR2 SYDVKM. The V gene end was trimmed by 8 bases and the J gene end by 6 bases; junction bases not matched to a gene: 4. The length of the CDR3 is 12 residues. The CDR3 region is CASPRTGDTQYF. Here the CDR3 DNA reads TGTGCCAGCCCCCGGACAGGGGATACGCAGTATTTT. The whole variable domain, filled in from reference TRBV28 and TRBJ2-3, reads DVKVTQSSRYLVKRTGEKVFLECVQDMDHENMFWYRQDPGLGLRLIYFSYDVKMKEKGDIPEGYSVSREKKERFSLILESASTNQTSMYLCASPRTGDTQYFGPGTRLTVL.

This clonotype has just a few counts. This could be a read error, since a much larger clone is one nucleotide away. This chain uses TRBV9 with TRBJ1-5, with 8 bases fitting TRBD1. J was trimmed by 1 base and V by 4 bases; bases with no gene match: 4. Looked up from germline, CDR1 is SGDLS and CDR2 is YYNGEE. CDR3 length: 15 residues. The CDR3 DNA follows: TGTGCCAGCAGCCGGACAGGGAAGAGCAATCAGCCCCAGCATTTT. It encodes CASSRTGKSNQPQHF.

This clonotype was picked up a small number of times. The chain employs TRBV29-1 and TRBJ2-3; D is ambiguous. Germline CDR1 is SQVTM and CDR2 is ANQGSEA. The germline V and J ends were trimmed by 5 bases and 1 base, with 10 bases remaining between them. The CDR3 spans 13 residues. CDR3 region: CSVPSAGTDTQYF. In nucleotides, the CDR3 is TGCAGCGTTCCCTCCGCCGGCACAGATACGCAGTATTTT.

This clonotype has at least ten counts. This sequence joins TRBV9 and TRBJ2-3; the D is unclear. Germline V CDR1 and CDR2: SGDLS, YYNGEE. The V gene lost 2 bases and the J gene lost 5 bases, with 6 bases spanning the gap. The CDR3 is 12 residues long. The CDR3 region is CASSVEEDTQYF. The CDR3 nucleotides are TGTGCCAGCAGCGTCGAAGAAGATACGCAGTATTTT. Combining the CDR3 with reference TRBV9 and TRBJ2-3 gives the whole variable domain DSGVTQTPKHLITATGQRVTLRCSPRSGDLSVYWYQQSLDQGLQFLIQYYNGEERAKGNILERFSAQQFPDLHSELNLSSLELGDSALYFCASSVEEDTQYFGPGTRLTVL.

This clonotype was counted between two and nine times. The chain recombines TRBV27 with TRBJ2-7; maybe TRBD2 (6 bases). V lost 7 bases and J 0 bases, leaving 16 bases between the germline ends. This CDR3 is built from 15 residues. The germline CDR1 and CDR2 sequences are MNHEY and SMNVEV (reference sequence). This CDR3 is CASNPGLGGSYEQYF. Here the CDR3 DNA reads TGTGCCAGCAACCCGGGACTGGGGGGCTCCTACGAGCAGTACTTC.

This clonotype was seen at least ten times. The genes are TRBV7-8 and TRBJ2-3; 13 bases match TRBD2. The germline CDR1 and CDR2 sequences are SGHVS and FQNEAQ. CDR3 length equals 15 residues. Unmatched junction bases numbered 4, after V lost 5 bases and J lost 5 bases. DNA for the CDR3: TGTGCCAGCAGCCGAAGACTAGCGGGGGGAGATACGCAGTATTTT. Translation gives CASSRRLAGGDTQYF.

The sample holds a few counts of this clonotype. V and J are TRBV7-8 and TRBJ1-2, with 11 positions matching TRBD1. This CDR3 spans 17 amino acids. Germline V gene lookup returns CDR1 SGHVS and CDR2 FQNEAQ. V was pared by 2 bases and J by 2 bases, with 7 bases of the junction left unmatched. The DNA of the CDR3 is TGTGCCAGCAGCTTACCGGACAGGGGGCGATCCAACTATGGCTACACCTTC. Its protein is CASSLPDRGRSNYGYTF.

This clonotype was seen more than once but under ten times. The chain has TRBV20-1 and TRBJ1-1; D possibly corresponds to TRBD1 (5 bases). Germline CDR1 and CDR2: DFQATT and SNEGSKA (reference sequence). V was shortened by 1 base and J by 10 bases, with 13 bases between the two germline ends. This CDR3 is 12 amino acids long. CDR3 in DNA: TGCAGTGCTAGAGCTACGACAGACACAGCTTTCTTT. Its protein product is CSARATTDTAFF.

This clonotype was recorded many times. This chain connects TRBV11-2 to TRBJ2-7; D remains ambiguous. The CDR3 spans 16 residues. CDR1 is SGHAT and CDR2 is FQNNGV in the germline V gene. Trimming removed 5 bases at V and 1 base at J, with 18 bases between. In DNA, the CDR3 is TGTGCCAGCAGCCTCGTCACGGATTTTGCTTCCTACGAGCAGTACTTC. Protein product: CASSLVTDFASYEQYF.

The rearrangement links TRBV6-2 or TRBV6-3 to TRBJ1-2; D is unclear. Per germline, CDR1 MNHEY and CDR2 SVGEGT. The CDR3 totals 12 residues. Trimming stripped 0 bases from V and 11 bases from J, with 10 bases between. CDR3 nucleotide sequence: TGTGCCAGCAGTTACTCTTCGATCGGGTACACCTTC. It translates to CASSYSSIGYTF.

The rearrangement links TRBV7-6 to TRBJ1-1; D is ambiguous. Germline loops: CDR1 SGHVS, CDR2 FNYEAQ. This CDR3 is built from 12 residues. V lost 10 bases and J 4 bases, leaving 13 bases between the germline ends. CDR3 coding DNA: TGTGCCACCTCTACGGGGAGCACTGAAGCTTTCTTT. It is translated as CATSTGSTEAFF.

This clonotype was observed a few times. The chain links TRBV12-3 or TRBV12-4 to TRBJ2-2, with a weak D call TRBD1 (7 bases). V lost 5 bases to trimming and J lost 0 bases, with 10 bases between them. The CDR3 spans 15 residues. The CDR3 DNA reads TGTGCCAGCAGTCCAGGGGGGTCGAACACCGGGGAGCTGTTTTTT. It encodes CASSPGGSNTGELFF.

V and J are TRBV10-3 and TRBJ2-2, with 7 nucleotides matching TRBD1. V was clipped by 5 bases and J by 7 bases; unmatched bases: 7. The CDR3 sequence is 14 residues long. Germline CDR1 ENHRY, CDR2 SYGVKD. In nucleotides, the CDR3 is TGTGCCATCAGTATAAGACAGGGCGTCGGGGAGCTGTTTTTT. Translation: CAISIRQGVGELFF.

V and J are TRBV11-3 and TRBJ2-7; 12 bases align to TRBD1. With 0 bases clipped from V and 2 bases from J, the junction kept 2 bases outside the gene matches. The CDR3 is 16 residues long. Germline CDR1 and CDR2: SGHNT and YENEEA. DNA for the CDR3: TGTGCCAGCAGCTTAGATGGGACAGGGGGCGCCTACGAGCAGTACTTC. Its protein product is CASSLDGTGGAYEQYF.

This chain uses TRBV7-9 with TRBJ2-2; the D call may be TRBD1 or TRBD2 (5 bases each). V lost 3 bases, J lost 0 bases, and 8 bases lay in between. CDR1 SEHNR and CDR2 FQNEAQ come from the germline V gene (reference sequence). The CDR3 is 15 residues long. The CDR3 reads CASSFGGSNTGELFF. CDR3 sequence (DNA): TGTGCCAGCAGCTTTGGGGGATCGAACACCGGGGAGCTGTTTTTT.

This clonotype was recorded many times. This chain connects TRBV5-5 to TRBJ1-5, with unresolved D. V was clipped by 0 bases and J by 3 bases, with 1 base between them. The CDR3 is 12 amino acids. CDR1 is SGHKS and CDR2 is YYEKEE in the germline V gene (reference sequence). CDR3: CASSLANQPQHF. In DNA form, the CDR3 reads TGTGCCAGCAGCTTGGCCAATCAGCCCCAGCATTTT.

This chain uses TRBV4-1 with TRBJ1-3; D is uncertain. The CDR3 is made up of 16 amino acids. Germline V gives CDR1 MGHRA, CDR2 YSYEKL. V lost 3 bases and J 4 bases, leaving 16 bases between the germline ends. The CDR3 nucleotides are TGCGCCAGCAGCCATGATCCAGATCGGGCCGGAAACACCATATATTTT. Its protein is CASSHDPDRAGNTIYF.